A selection of T cell receptor beta chains follows, all from one sample in a study of blood T cell repertoires in COVID-19. TCRdb keeps only in-frame clones here, not all; method: immunoSEQ multiplex PCR. This sample yields tens of thousands of clones, of which 80% are seen a single time; approximately 21% belongs to the top ten. Input material: peripheral blood. The receptor source for this set is a woman aged 80 or older with acute or convalescent COVID-19. The CDR3 runs from the conserved cysteine through the conserved F or W. The order of the fields is V gene, clone size, J gene, D gene, CDR3 DNA, CDR3 protein. D genes are given only for firm matches. A clone size is listed for some rows: how often the clone was seen (once, few, many), or a class if it is expanded.

TRBV4-2,NA,TRBJ2-1,NA,TGTGCCAGCAGCCAAGGTCAGCGGCCGTACAATGAGCAGTTCTTC,CASSQGQRPYNEQFF
TRBV3-1/TRBV3-2,NA,TRBJ2-2,TRBD1,TGTGCCAGCAGCCAGGGACAGGGTTGGGCCGGGGAGCTGTTTTTT,CASSQGQGWAGELFF
TRBV11-2,NA,TRBJ2-7,NA,TGTGCCAGCAGCTTATGGGGACTGGGATTCGCCGAGCAGTACTTC,CASSLWGLGFAEQYF
TRBV18,few,TRBJ1-1,NA,TGTGCCAGCTCAGAGGGTCTGAACACTGAAGCTTTCTTT,CASSEGLNTEAFF
TRBV19,many,TRBJ1-5,TRBD1,TGTGCCAGTAGTCAGGGGGGCAATCAGCCCCAGCATTTT,CASSQGGNQPQHF
TRBV19,NA,TRBJ2-1,TRBD2,TGTGCCAGTAGTTTCCTAGCGGGTGCCAGGGATGAGCAGTTCTTC,CASSFLAGARDEQFF
TRBV11-2,NA,TRBJ2-3,TRBD2,TGTGCCAGCAGGAAACCGGGACTAGCGACAGATACGCAGTATTTT,CASRKPGLATDTQYF
TRBV5-1,NA,TRBJ2-1,TRBD2,TGCGCCAGCAGCGTGGGACTAGCGGGTTACAATGAGCAGTTCTTC,CASSVGLAGYNEQFF
TRBV6-5,NA,TRBJ1-2,TRBD1,TGTGCCAGCAGTTACGGGGGGACAGGGGGCGGTTATGGCTACACCTTC,CASSYGGTGGGYGYTF
TRBV19,NA,TRBJ1-4,NA,TGTGCCAGTAGTACTCTGGGGGCAGCCTATGGTGAAAAACTGTTTTTT,CASSTLGAAYGEKLFF
TRBV14,NA,TRBJ2-7,NA,TGTGCCAGCAGCCAAAGATTCCCGACTTCAAGTCCCTACGAGCAGTACTTC,CASSQRFPTSSPYEQYF
TRBV19,NA,TRBJ1-2,NA,TGTGCCAGTAGTATAGGCGGTTTAGGCTACACCTTC,CASSIGGLGYTF
TRBV29-1,NA,TRBJ2-3,NA,TGCAGCGTTGAAGATTTCACAGCAGATACGCAGTATTTT,CSVEDFTADTQYF
TRBV5-1,NA,TRBJ2-3,TRBD1,TGCGCCAGCAGCTTGTCACAGGGGGCCGGCACAGATACGCAGTATTTT,CASSLSQGAGTDTQYF
TRBV4-1,NA,TRBJ1-4,NA,TGCGCCAGCAGCCAAGGAAACAGGGCTTCTAATGAAAAACTGTTTTTT,CASSQGNRASNEKLFF
TRBV28,NA,TRBJ1-5,TRBD1,TGTGCCAGCAGACCAGGGGGCTACAATCAGCCCCAGCATTTT,CASRPGGYNQPQHF
TRBV19,NA,TRBJ2-1,NA,TGTGCCAGTAGTATAGAAACTACAGGTCTATACAATGAGCAGTTCTTC,CASSIETTGLYNEQFF
TRBV2,few,TRBJ1-5,NA,TGTGCCAGCAGTGAATCGGGGATTCAGCCCCAGCATTTT,CASSESGIQPQHF
TRBV5-1,NA,TRBJ1-1,TRBD1,TGCGCCAGCAGCTATCGACAGGGGGCCTTGAACACTGAAGCTTTCTTT,CASSYRQGALNTEAFF
TRBV12-5,NA,TRBJ2-7,TRBD2,TGTGCTAGTGGTCCTAGCGGGAGGGCCGGGGAGCAGTACTTC,CASGPSGRAGEQYF
TRBV29-1,NA,TRBJ1-1,TRBD1,TGCAGCGTTGAACGGGACAGGGTGATACACACTGAAGCTTTCTTT,CSVERDRVIHTEAFF
TRBV2,once,TRBJ1-5,TRBD1,TGTGCCAGCAGTGAAGCCCCGGGACAGGGCATGACCCAGCATTTT,CASSEAPGQGMTQHF
TRBV6-6,NA,TRBJ2-1,TRBD2,TGTGCCAGCAGTCTAGTATCGCTAGCGGGAGTCAGCAATGAGCAGTTCTTC,CASSLVSLAGVSNEQFF
TRBV7-3,NA,TRBJ2-2,NA,TGTGCCAGCAGCTTAGGCCTTAACACCGGGGAGCTGTTTTTT,CASSLGLNTGELFF
TRBV4-1,NA,TRBJ2-5,NA,TGCGCCAGCAGCGCACGGACAGCCGACCCAGGGACCCAGTACTTC,CASSARTADPGTQYF
TRBV23-1,many,TRBJ1-4,TRBD1,TGCGCCAGCAATAGGACAGGGATGGTACGGGAAAAACTGTTTTTT,CASNRTGMVREKLFF
TRBV7-8,NA,TRBJ1-5,TRBD1,TGTGCCAGCAGCTTAGAGACAGGGGATCAGCCCCAGCATTTT,CASSLETGDQPQHF
TRBV12-3/TRBV12-4,NA,TRBJ2-1,TRBD2,TGTGCCAGCAGTTGGGGGGGACTAGAGCAGTTCTTC,CASSWGGLEQFF
TRBV25-1,NA,TRBJ2-3,NA,TGTGCCAGCAGTGAATGGGACAACACAGATACGCAGTATTTT,CASSEWDNTDTQYF
TRBV6-5,NA,TRBJ2-2,NA,TGTGCCAGCAACAACTTCGGGGCGAACACCGGGGAGCTGTTTTTT,CASNNFGANTGELFF
TRBV11-2,once,TRBJ2-7,NA,TGTGCCAGCAGCCCCGGGACAACCACCTACGAGCAGTACTTC,CASSPGTTTYEQYF
TRBV18,NA,TRBJ2-5,NA,TGTGCCAGCTCACAGGGGCCTCAAGAGACCCAGTACTTC,CASSQGPQETQYF